Each of the 16 T cell receptor beta chains below was sequenced from the same sample in a study of response to subunit inactivated influenza vaccine. TCRdb recomputed calls from the RT-PCR reads with MiXCR, one row per CDR3 protein. The sample lists more than 450,000 distinct CDR3 sequences, 6% to 9% occurring once. Specimen: PBMCs from blood, collected around 25 months after vaccination. The receptors stem from a man aged 50-75 years who received an inactivated influenza vaccine.

This clonotype was observed many times. The chain recombines TRBV11-2 with TRBJ2-3; D ambiguous. Germline V gives CDR1 SGHAT, CDR2 FQNNGV. The CDR3 covers 15 residues. Trimming left V 0 bases short and J 6 bases short, with 13 bases between. CDR3 in amino acids: CASSLDNGAWDTQYF. For the CDR3, the DNA is TGTGCCAGCAGCTTAGATAATGGAGCTTGGGATACGCAGTATTTT.

The sample holds a few counts of this clonotype. This rearrangement joins TRBV20-1 to TRBJ2-5; the D is unclear. CDR1 and CDR2 (germline): DFQATT, SNEGSKA (reference sequence). Trimming cost V 0 bases and J 5 bases, with 19 bases left between them. The CDR3 has 16 amino acids. The CDR3 sequence: CSARETRSTRRETQYF. Written as DNA, the CDR3 is TGCAGTGCTAGAGAGACACGCTCTACCCGCAGGGAGACCCAGTACTTC.

This clonotype was recorded many times. The junction differs from germline at one of its ends, possibly a read error. This rearrangement joins TRBV12-3 or TRBV12-4 to TRBJ2-7, with TRBD2 matching over 13 bases. The CDR3 covers 14 residues. CDR3 loop: CASSPAGLAGVAWF. The DNA for the CDR3 is TGTGCCAGCAGTCCCGCCGGACTAGCGGGGGTGGCCTGGTTC.

The chain is built from TRBV5-5 and TRBJ2-2; a possible D gene is TRBD2 (6 bases). The length of the CDR3 is 14 residues. The ends were cut back, 2 bases at V and 6 bases at J, with 11 bases in the middle. CDR1 SGHKS and CDR2 YYEKEE come from the germline V gene (reference sequence). This CDR3 is CASSLHGGSGELFF. For the CDR3, the DNA is TGTGCCAGCAGCTTACATGGGGGGTCCGGGGAGCTGTTTTTT.

This chain uses TRBV6-2 or TRBV6-3 with TRBJ2-5; 10 nucleotides match TRBD2. This CDR3 contains 18 residues. The ends lost 0 bases at V and 5 bases at J; junction bases unmatched: 12. CDR1 and CDR2 (germline): MNHEY, SVGEGT. The DNA for the CDR3 is TGTGCCAGCAGTTACTCCCGAGCGGGAGGGGTTTCGTGGGAGACCCAGTACTTC. It translates to CASSYSRAGGVSWETQYF.

This clonotype was found many times. The CDR3 here is CAGRDDTGELFF. DNA for the CDR3: TGTGCCGGGAGGGATGACACCGGGGAGCTGTTTTTT. The genes are TRBV12-3 or TRBV12-4 and TRBJ2-2, with 7 nucleotides matching TRBD2. The CDR3 has 12 residues. The V segment lost 11 bases and the J segment 3 bases; nucleotides outside the gene matches: 3.

The chain employs TRBV9 and TRBJ1-3; the D is unclear. CDR1 is SGDLS and CDR2 is YYNGEE in the germline V gene. V lost 4 bases and J lost 7, with 12 bases in between. This CDR3 region has 13 residues. The CDR3 nucleotides read TGTGCCAGCAGCACAACCGACTCCAACACCATATATTTT. Its protein is CASSTTDSNTIYF.

The V call is TRBV20-1, the J call TRBJ1-6; TRBD1 matches 7 bases. The CDR3 has 15 amino acids. Germline assignment: CDR1 DFQATT and CDR2 SNEGSKA (reference sequence). V dropped 2 bases and J dropped 5; count of bases not matched to a gene: 6. In DNA form, the CDR3 reads TGCAGTGCTAGACTAGCGGGACAGAATAATTCACCCCTCCACTTT. Its translation: CSARLAGQNNSPLHF.

V is TRBV7-2 and J is TRBJ2-3, with 8 bases lining up with TRBD2. V shed 2 bases and J 0 bases; nucleotides not matched to a gene: 4. The CDR3 length is 16 residues. Germline V gives CDR1 SGHTA, CDR2 FQGNSA. The CDR3 sequence: CASSLNGGASTDTQYF. As DNA, the CDR3 is TGTGCCAGCAGCTTAAACGGGGGGGCTAGCACAGATACGCAGTATTTT.

This clonotype was seen only a few times. The chain joins TRBV5-1 to TRBJ2-7; possibly TRBD1 for D (6 bases). CDR3 length: 15 amino acids. V gave up 1 base and J gave up 5 bases, with 16 bases separating them. The germline V gene encodes CDR1 SGHRS and CDR2 YFSETQ. This CDR3 reads CASSLLPGAIDEQYF. CDR3 coding DNA: TGCGCCAGCAGCTTGTTGCCAGGGGCTATCGACGAGCAGTACTTC.

V gene TRBV4-2 combines with J gene TRBJ2-5, with 9 bases aligning to TRBD1. Germline V gives CDR1 LGHNA, CDR2 YNFKEQ. J lost 5 bases, V lost 0 bases, and 7 bases had no gene match. The CDR3 totals 16 residues. The CDR3 nucleotides read TGTGCCAGCAGCCAAGAACCGACAGGGGGTCTGGAGACCCAGTACTTC. This encodes CASSQEPTGGLETQYF.

This clonotype showed up just a few times. The J gene is TRBJ1-5, the V gene TRBV7-2, with 7 bases matching TRBD1. Germline lookup yields CDR1 SGHTA and CDR2 FQGNSA. The CDR3 is 15 residues long. The J segment lost 5 bases and the V segment lost 5 bases, leaving 9 bases of the junction unmatched. The CDR3 bases are TGTGCCAGCAGCCAAAACGGACAGGCTTATCAGCCCCAGCATTTT. The encoded protein is CASSQNGQAYQPQHF.

This clonotype has ten or more counts. The chain joins TRBV20-1 to TRBJ2-1, with 7 bases matching TRBD1. There are 16 residues in the CDR3. Germline V CDR1 and CDR2: DFQATT, SNEGSKA (reference sequence). Trimming removed 3 bases from V and 0 bases from J; junction bases left unmatched: 8. The CDR3 spells CSASISRGRSYNEQFF. CDR3 in DNA: TGCAGTGCTAGTATTTCTAGGGGGCGCTCCTACAATGAGCAGTTCTTC.

The sample holds many counts of this clonotype. CDR3 amino acids: CASIPSGGAYTGELFF. CDR3 nucleotide sequence: TGTGCCAGCATTCCTAGCGGGGGGGCTTACACCGGGGAGCTGTTTTTT. The genes are TRBV6-1 and TRBJ2-2, with 12 bases lining up with TRBD2. Germline loops: CDR1 MNHNS, CDR2 SASEGT. J lost 3 bases, V lost 7 bases, and 6 bases had no gene match. The CDR3 covers 16 residues.

The chain uses TRBV3-1 and TRBJ2-2, with unresolved D. V lost 5 bases to trimming and J lost 4 bases, with 8 bases between them. The CDR3 totals 13 residues. The V gene's germline CDR1 is LGHDT and CDR2 YNNKEL (reference sequence). CDR3 protein: CASSNRATGELFF. CDR3 coding DNA: TGTGCCAGCAGCAATCGAGCCACCGGGGAGCTGTTTTTT. The whole variable domain, remainder taken from reference TRBV3-1 and TRBJ2-2, is DTAVSQTPKYLVTQMGNDKSIKCEQNLGHDTMYWYKQDSKKFLKIMFSYNNKELIINETVPNRFSPKSPDKAHLNLHINSLELGDSAVYFCASSNRATGELFFGEGSRLTVL.

The chain links TRBV5-5 to TRBJ2-3, with D possibly being TRBD1 (7 bases). CDR1 is SGHKS, CDR2 YYEKEE, per germline (reference sequence). The germline V and J ends were trimmed by 4 bases and 3 bases, with 15 bases remaining between them. The CDR3 loop spans 15 amino acids. Written as DNA, the CDR3 is TGTGCCAGCAGCAGCGAACAGGGGAGGACAGATACGCAGTATTTT. Its protein product is CASSSEQGRTDTQYF.